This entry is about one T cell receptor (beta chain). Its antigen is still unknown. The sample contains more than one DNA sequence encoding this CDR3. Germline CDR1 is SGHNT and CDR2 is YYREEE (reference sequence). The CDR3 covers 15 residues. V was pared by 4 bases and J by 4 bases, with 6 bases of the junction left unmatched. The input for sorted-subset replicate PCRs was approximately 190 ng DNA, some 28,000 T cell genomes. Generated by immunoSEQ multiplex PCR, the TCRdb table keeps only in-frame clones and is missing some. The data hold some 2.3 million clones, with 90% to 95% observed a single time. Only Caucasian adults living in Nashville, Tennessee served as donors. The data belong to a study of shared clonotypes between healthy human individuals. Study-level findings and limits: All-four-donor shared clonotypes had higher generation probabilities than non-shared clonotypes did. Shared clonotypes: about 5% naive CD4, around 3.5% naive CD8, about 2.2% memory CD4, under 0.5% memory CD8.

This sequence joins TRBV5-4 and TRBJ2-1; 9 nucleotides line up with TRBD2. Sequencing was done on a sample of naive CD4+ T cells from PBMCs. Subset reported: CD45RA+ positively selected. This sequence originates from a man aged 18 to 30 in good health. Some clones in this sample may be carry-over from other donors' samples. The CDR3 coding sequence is TGTGCCAGCAGCCCGACTAGCGGAGCTTACAATGAGCAGTTCTTC. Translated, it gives CASSPTSGAYNEQFF.